This TCR beta chain is from a study of blood T cell repertoires in COVID-19 (dated by TCRdb to the early 2020s). Looking at the study overall: Samples from collaborators originated in the United States, Italy and Spain and spanned both the acute and convalescent phases of COVID-19. Samples were obtained from the ongoing ImmuneRACE study (first 160 participants) and from over 1,000 subjects provided by 6 global collaborators. The repertoires were released in a freely available public database meant as a resource for research on the immune response to SARS-CoV-2. Where available, HLA class I and class II types were taken from metadata supplied by the sample provider and were not determined by assay-based typing. The prospective study material was composed of cDNA or gDNA derived from T cells, B-cell-depleted T cells, or PBMCs. Deeply sampled blood TCRbeta repertoires from subjects exposed to, actively infected with, or recovered from COVID-19 were included in the dataset. The sample metadata nearly always contained a de-identified subject ID, COVID-19 status, age in years and sex. Findings and caveats that apply to the study as a whole: How much clinical and demographic metadata was included differed by source and by participant, and the metadata was provided uncurated.

The V end loses 3 bases and the J end loses 4 bases, and a stretch of 19 bases separates them. The CDR3 has 17 amino acids, counting the end cysteine and phenylalanine. The DNA shown is the 51-base CDR3, in frame from base 1. CDR1 and CDR2, per the germline V gene, are SGHTA and FQGNSA. As regards this clone: Its cognate antigen has yet to be identified. No much larger clonotype is one base removed from it; base qualities were not supplied.

TCRbeta CDR3 regions were amplified from genomic DNA using the immunoSEQ Assay, a bias-controlled multiplex PCR. Processing in the source paper ran as follows. Nucleated cell counts per sample were estimated from amplification of reference gene primers within the assay. To quantify the absolute abundance of each unique TCRbeta CDR3 rearrangement, sequence reads were collapsed and filtered. For each sample, productive Simpson clonality was calculated as the square root of Simpson's diversity index over productive rearrangements. TCRdb retrieved this table from immuneACCESS and kept in-frame rearrangements only. Not all clones are present; in checked studies, unresolved V genes account for under half, and no reason is known for the remainder. V and J calls and clone size are as listed in that table; D and trimming were resolved from the DNA. The sample profile shows fewer than 450,000 clones; 88% of them were found once. Of the sample, around 6.6% falls within the top ten clones.

One collaborating source in Seattle enrolled patients during active infection and followed them longitudinally through the course of disease. Whole blood was collected in K2EDTA tubes by collaborating institutions according to the institutions' own protocols. For TCRbeta analysis, collaborators shipped samples as frozen whole blood, isolated PBMCs, or DNA extracted from either of those sample types. This sequence uses TRBV7-2 and TRBJ1-3, and TRBD1 may be the D gene, going by 5 matching bases. This sequence originates from a woman between 65 and 79 years old with COVID-19, enrolled during active disease. The material sequenced was peripheral blood. DNA sequence: TGTGCCAGCAGCTTTTTTCTGGGGAGGACAACCGGAAACACCATATATTTT. This translates into CASSFFLGRTTGNTIYF.